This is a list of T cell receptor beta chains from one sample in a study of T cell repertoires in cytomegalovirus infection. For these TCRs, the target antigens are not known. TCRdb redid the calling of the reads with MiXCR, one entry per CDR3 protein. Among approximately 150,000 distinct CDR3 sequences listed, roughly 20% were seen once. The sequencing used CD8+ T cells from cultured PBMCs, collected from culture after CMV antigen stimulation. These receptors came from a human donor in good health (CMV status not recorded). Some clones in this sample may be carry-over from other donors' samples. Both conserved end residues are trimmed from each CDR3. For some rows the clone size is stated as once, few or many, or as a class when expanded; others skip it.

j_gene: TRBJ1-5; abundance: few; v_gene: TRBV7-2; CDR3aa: ASGTFGEPQH
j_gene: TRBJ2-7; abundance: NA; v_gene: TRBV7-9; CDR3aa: ASSRRSYEQY
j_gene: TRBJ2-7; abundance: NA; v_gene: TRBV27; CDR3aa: DSSLSKGWTGEYEQY
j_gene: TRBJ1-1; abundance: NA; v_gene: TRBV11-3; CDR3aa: ASSLPPNTEAF
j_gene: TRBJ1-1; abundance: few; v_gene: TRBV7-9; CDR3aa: ASSLAGQLLGSTF
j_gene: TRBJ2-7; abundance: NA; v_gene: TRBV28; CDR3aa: ASSFSPQGPSSYEQY
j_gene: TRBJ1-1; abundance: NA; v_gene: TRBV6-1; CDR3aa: ASSLTLSDMNTEAF
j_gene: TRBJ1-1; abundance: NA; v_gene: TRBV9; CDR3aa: ASSLPEAGPAEAF
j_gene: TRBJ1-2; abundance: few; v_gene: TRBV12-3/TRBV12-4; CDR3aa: ASSLAGDDYGYT
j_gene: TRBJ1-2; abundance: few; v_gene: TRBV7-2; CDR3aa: ASSSGRTANYGYT
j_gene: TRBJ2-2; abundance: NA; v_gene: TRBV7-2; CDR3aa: ASHGQIANTGELF
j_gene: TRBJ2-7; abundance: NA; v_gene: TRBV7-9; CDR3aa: ASSPRTGVGIQGYEQY
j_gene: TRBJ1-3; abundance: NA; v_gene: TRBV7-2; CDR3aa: ASSFGGAAGNTIY
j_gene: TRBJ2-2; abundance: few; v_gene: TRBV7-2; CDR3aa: ASSPATGGGGELF
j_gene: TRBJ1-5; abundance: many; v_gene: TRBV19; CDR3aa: ASSMRQLHQPQH
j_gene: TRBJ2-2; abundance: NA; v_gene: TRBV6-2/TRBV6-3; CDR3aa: DSSYVGQGNTGELF
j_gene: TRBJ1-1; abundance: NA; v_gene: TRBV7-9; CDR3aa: ASSLSASLTGPENTEAF
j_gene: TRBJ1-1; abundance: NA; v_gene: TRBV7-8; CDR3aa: ASSPRTGSTEAF
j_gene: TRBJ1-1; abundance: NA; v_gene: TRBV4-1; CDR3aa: ASSQKWTGNTEAF
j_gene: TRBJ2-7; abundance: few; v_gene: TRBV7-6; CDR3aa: ASSPAGRSSYEQY
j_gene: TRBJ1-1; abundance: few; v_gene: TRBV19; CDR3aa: ASSPAGITNTEAF
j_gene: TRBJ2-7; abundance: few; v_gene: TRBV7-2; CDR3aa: ASSPSDSYEQY
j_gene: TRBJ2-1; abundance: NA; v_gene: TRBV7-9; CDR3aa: ASSWGNGEQF
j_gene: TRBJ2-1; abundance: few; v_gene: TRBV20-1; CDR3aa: SARGLAGGNEQF
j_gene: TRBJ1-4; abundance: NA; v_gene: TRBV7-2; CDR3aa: ASSKNKLNEKLF
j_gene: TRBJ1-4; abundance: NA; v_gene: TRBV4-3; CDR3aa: ASSQDGQLATNEKLF
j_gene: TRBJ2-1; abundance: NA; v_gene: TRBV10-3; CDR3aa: AISEMEVVNEQF
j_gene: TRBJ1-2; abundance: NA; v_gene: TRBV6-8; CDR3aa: ASSYLGQGIGYT
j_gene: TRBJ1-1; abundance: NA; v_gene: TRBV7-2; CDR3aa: ASSLVRGLLDTEAF
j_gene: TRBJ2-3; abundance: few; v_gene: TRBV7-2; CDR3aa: ASSLTGGSADTQY
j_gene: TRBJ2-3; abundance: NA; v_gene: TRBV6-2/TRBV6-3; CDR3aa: ASSFTSPRRPSTDTQY
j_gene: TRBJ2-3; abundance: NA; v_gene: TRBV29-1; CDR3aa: SVVKSLEASGGGDTQY
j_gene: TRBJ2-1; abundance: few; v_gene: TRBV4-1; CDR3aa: ASRGSGDSSYNEQF
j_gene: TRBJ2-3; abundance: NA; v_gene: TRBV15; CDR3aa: ATSSDLGTDTQY
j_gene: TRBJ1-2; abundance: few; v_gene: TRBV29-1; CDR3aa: SVDSGDGVNYGYT
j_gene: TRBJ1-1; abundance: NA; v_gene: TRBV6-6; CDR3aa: ASSYSGVMNTEAF
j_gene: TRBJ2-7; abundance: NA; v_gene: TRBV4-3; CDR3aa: ASSQARYEQY
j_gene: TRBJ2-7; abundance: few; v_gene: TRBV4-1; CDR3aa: ASSQTPQGAVYEQY
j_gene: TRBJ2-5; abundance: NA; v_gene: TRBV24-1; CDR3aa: ATSEPGQFETQY
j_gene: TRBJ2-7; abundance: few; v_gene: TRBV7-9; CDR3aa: ASSLVRGVIHEQY
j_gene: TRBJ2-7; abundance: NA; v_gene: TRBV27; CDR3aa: ASSLTGPGAYEQY
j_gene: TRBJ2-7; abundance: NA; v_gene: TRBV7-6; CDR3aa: ASSFLAGTGYEQY
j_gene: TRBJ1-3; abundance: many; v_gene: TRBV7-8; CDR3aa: ASSLLSGSPGNTIY
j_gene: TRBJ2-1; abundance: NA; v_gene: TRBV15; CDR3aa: ATSRGATGIEQF
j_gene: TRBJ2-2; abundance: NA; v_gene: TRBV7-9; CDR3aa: ASSPPGKSGELF
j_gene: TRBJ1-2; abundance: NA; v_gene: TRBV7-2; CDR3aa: ASSLGTRDSHNYGYT
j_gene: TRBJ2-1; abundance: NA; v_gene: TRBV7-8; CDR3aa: ASSLVGGGAGGEQF
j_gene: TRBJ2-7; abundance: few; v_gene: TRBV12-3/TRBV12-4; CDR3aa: ASSLSPGRDEQY
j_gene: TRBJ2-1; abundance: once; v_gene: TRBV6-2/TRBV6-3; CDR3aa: AAGGGAPSYNEQF
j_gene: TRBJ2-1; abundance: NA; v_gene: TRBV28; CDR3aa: ASTIRNEQF
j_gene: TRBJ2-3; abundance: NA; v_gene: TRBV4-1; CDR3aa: ASSQSGRGTDTQY
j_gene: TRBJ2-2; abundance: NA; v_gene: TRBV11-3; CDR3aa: ASSKPSGGVTGELF
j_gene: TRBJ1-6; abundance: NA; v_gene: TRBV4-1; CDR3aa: ASSQESVRVDSPLH
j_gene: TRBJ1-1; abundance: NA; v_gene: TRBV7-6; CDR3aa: ASSLGSMNTEAF